Following are 30 T cell receptor beta chains from one sample sequenced in a study of shared clonotypes between healthy human individuals. TCRdb keeps only in-frame clones here, not all; method: immunoSEQ multiplex PCR. This sample has about 1,900,000 clones, with about 95% found just once. CD45RO-negative, CCR7-selected cells formed the naive CD8 fraction, which excluded terminally differentiated effector memory CD45RA+ cells. Source material: naive CD8+ T cells sorted from blood. Receptor source: a man aged 18 to 30 in good health.

The CDR3 nucleotides are TGTGCCATCAGTGAGTCGTTAGGGAGCCCTAACTATGGCTACACCTTC. This sequence encodes CAISESLGSPNYGYTF. The V call is TRBV10-3, the J call TRBJ1-2; D not resolved. The CDR3 consists of 16 residues. Trimming removed 0 bases at V and 0 bases at J, with 11 bases between. Germline CDR1 and CDR2: ENHRY and SYGVKD.

The table lists this clone with a count of one. This sequence joins TRBV7-6 and TRBJ2-1, with D perhaps TRBD1 (7 bases). V shed 5 bases and J shed 8 bases, with 16 bases lying between them. The CDR3 consists of 14 residues. Germline V lookup: CDR1 SGHVS, CDR2 FNYEAQ. The DNA for the CDR3 is TGTGCCAGCAGCCGCGGGACAGCAAACTATGAGCAGTTCTTC. Its translation: CASSRGTANYEQFF.

In the case of this clone: This specimen includes other DNA sequences encoding the same CDR3. This rearrangement joins TRBV4-1 to TRBJ2-7, with D perhaps matching TRBD1 (5 bases). Deletions cut 2 bases from V and 3 bases from J, with 8 bases between. CDR1 MGHRA and CDR2 YSYEKL come from the germline V gene. There are 13 residues in the CDR3. CDR3 sequence: CASSQTDSYEQYF. The CDR3 DNA follows: TGCGCCAGCAGCCAAACAGACAGCTACGAGCAGTACTTC.

The rearrangement joins TRBV5-1 to TRBJ2-7; 9 nucleotides match TRBD1. V lost 4 bases to trimming and J lost 6 bases; unmatched junction nucleotides: 5. Germline loops: CDR1 SGHRS, CDR2 YFSETQ. The CDR3 is 13 residues long. For the CDR3, the DNA is TGCGCCAGCAGCAGGGACAGGGACGGCGAGCAGTACTTC. Amino acids: CASSRDRDGEQYF. The full variable domain, completed using reference TRBV5-1 and TRBJ2-7, is KAGVTQTPRYLIKTRGQQVTLSCSPISGHRSVSWYQQTPGQGLQFLFEYFSETQRNKGNFPGRFSGRQFSNSRSEMNVSTLELGDSALYLCASSRDRDGEQYFGPGTRLTVT.

The chain employs TRBV30 and TRBJ1-1; D is uncertain. This CDR3 comprises 12 residues. The V end lost 0 bases, the J end lost 8 bases, and 10 bases lay between the germline ends. The germline CDR1 and CDR2 sequences are GTSNPN and SVGIG (reference sequence). CDR3 in amino acids: CAWSVGNLEAFF. As DNA, the CDR3 is TGTGCCTGGAGTGTGGGTAATCTCGAAGCTTTCTTT.

CDR3 sequence (DNA): TGTGCCAGCAGCGCGGAGATCCATCAGCCCCAGCATTTT. Its translation: CASSAEIHQPQHF. This chain links TRBV9 with TRBJ1-5; D gene ambiguous. The CDR3 totals 13 residues. Looked up from germline, CDR1 is SGDLS and CDR2 is YYNGEE. The V end lost 3 bases, the J end lost 5 bases, and 9 bases lay between the germline ends.

The chain has TRBV4-1 and TRBJ2-7; weak D call: TRBD1 (6 bases). Per germline, CDR1 MGHRA and CDR2 YSYEKL. The V end lost 1 base, the J end lost 3 bases, and 10 bases lay between the germline ends. CDR3 length: 14 amino acids. CDR3 sequence reads: CASSQVQGIYEQYF. In nucleotides, the CDR3 is TGCGCCAGCAGCCAAGTGCAGGGGATCTACGAGCAGTACTTC.

The chain has TRBV4-3 and TRBJ1-1; D remains unclear. V was pared by 4 bases and J by 2 bases, with 11 bases between. Germline CDR1 LGHNA, CDR2 YSLEER. The CDR3 loop spans 14 amino acids. CDR3 amino acids: CASSPKLLNTEAFF. The CDR3 nucleotides read TGCGCCAGCAGCCCGAAGCTGCTAAACACTGAAGCTTTCTTT.

V and J are TRBV2 and TRBJ2-1; TRBD2 matches 12 bases. The CDR3 totals 18 residues. Looked up from germline, CDR1 is SNHLY and CDR2 is FYNNEI. V dropped 3 bases and J dropped 6; count of bases not matched to a gene: 12. CDR3 DNA: TGTGCCAGCAGTGATATGCCCCCCGGACTAGCGGGGCCCAATGAGCAGTTCTTC. Translation: CASSDMPPGLAGPNEQFF.

J is TRBJ2-7 and V is TRBV6-1; 9 nucleotides align to TRBD1. Germline assignment: CDR1 MNHNS and CDR2 SASEGT. The trim removed 2 bases at V and 4 bases at J, leaving 12 bases unmatched. This CDR3 has 17 amino acids. The CDR3 sequence: CASSEWGGQGERYEQYF. DNA of the CDR3: TGTGCCAGCAGTGAATGGGGGGGACAGGGTGAAAGATACGAGCAGTACTTC.

For the CDR3, the DNA is TGCGCCAGCAGCCAAGAAAGGGACTGGACCCTCTCCGAGCAGTACTTC. Amino acids: CASSQERDWTLSEQYF. The V gene is TRBV4-1, the J gene TRBJ2-7, with D maybe TRBD2 (6 bases). CDR3 length equals 16 residues. Germline V gives CDR1 MGHRA, CDR2 YSYEKL. The V and J ends lost 0 bases and 6 bases respectively, with 18 bases between them.

The V and J genes are TRBV28 and TRBJ1-1, with a possible D match to TRBD1 (5 bases). CDR3 length equals 14 residues. Germline assignment: CDR1 MDHEN and CDR2 SYDVKM. Trimming shortened V by 3 bases and J by 5 bases, and 13 bases separated the two germline ends. The CDR3 DNA reads TGTGCCAGCAGTTTTAGGACCAGGGTAACTGAAGCTTTCTTT. This sequence encodes CASSFRTRVTEAFF. Variable domain in full (rest from reference TRBV28 and TRBJ1-1): DVKVTQSSRYLVKRTGEKVFLECVQDMDHENMFWYRQDPGLGLRLIYFSYDVKMKEKGDIPEGYSVSREKKERFSLILESASTNQTSMYLCASSFRTRVTEAFFGQGTRLTVV.

This chain links TRBV9 with TRBJ2-7; possible D gene TRBD1, 5 bases. The CDR3 loop spans 15 amino acids. V lost 1 base to trimming and J lost 0 bases, with 11 bases between them. Germline V gene lookup returns CDR1 SGDLS and CDR2 YYNGEE. The CDR3, as DNA: TGTGCCAGCAGCGTATGGGCAGGGTCCTCCTACGAGCAGTACTTC. It is translated as CASSVWAGSSYEQYF.

J is TRBJ2-3 and V is TRBV9; D is possibly TRBD1 (5 bases). V lost 2 bases, J lost 2 bases, and 12 bases lay in between. There are 15 residues in the CDR3. Germline V lookup: CDR1 SGDLS, CDR2 YYNGEE. CDR3 sequence: CASSVSGLFTDTQYF. CDR3 DNA sequence: TGTGCCAGCAGCGTTTCAGGGCTTTTCACAGATACGCAGTATTTT.

Of note for this clone: Other DNA sequences in this specimen translate into the identical CDR3. The chain joins TRBV4-1 to TRBJ2-7; no reliable D call. Trimming cost V 1 base and J 0 bases, with 7 bases left between them. CDR1 MGHRA and CDR2 YSYEKL come from the germline V gene. This CDR3 has 14 amino acids. The CDR3: CASSQVPHSYEQYF. The CDR3 DNA is TGCGCCAGCAGCCAAGTGCCCCACTCCTACGAGCAGTACTTC.

With respect to this clone: Other DNA sequences in this specimen translate into the identical CDR3. The chain carries TRBV7-9 and TRBJ2-2, with D possibly TRBD1 on 5 matching bases. Germline CDR1 is SEHNR and CDR2 is FQNEAQ (reference sequence). CDR3 length: 16 residues. V lost 1 base and J lost 2, with 11 bases in between. The chain's CDR3 is CASSLGAGLNTGELFF. The CDR3 DNA reads TGTGCCAGCAGCTTAGGAGCAGGGTTAAACACCGGGGAGCTGTTTTTT.

In its sample, this clone was seen once. J is TRBJ2-1 and V is TRBV7-9; 9 bases line up with TRBD2. Trimming removed 3 bases from V and 2 bases from J; junction bases left unmatched: 5. This CDR3 has 16 residues. CDR1 is SEHNR and CDR2 is FQNEAQ in the germline V gene (reference sequence). The CDR3: CASSFSAGGPYNEQFF. The CDR3 nucleotides read TGTGCCAGCAGCTTCTCGGCGGGAGGGCCCTACAATGAGCAGTTCTTC.

V is TRBV5-4 and J is TRBJ1-5; possibly TRBD1 for D (6 bases). The CDR3 is made up of 12 amino acids. The V gene lost 4 bases and the J gene lost 7 bases, with 9 bases spanning the gap. Germline-derived CDR1 and CDR2 are SGHNT and YYREEE (reference sequence). The DNA of the CDR3 is TGTGCCAGCAGCCAGGACAGCCAGCCCCAGCATTTT. Translating gives CASSQDSQPQHF.

This chain joins TRBV27 and TRBJ1-6; D gene unclear. CDR3 length: 13 residues. Trimming left V 2 bases short and J 9 bases short, with 8 bases between. Germline CDR1 is MNHEY and CDR2 is SMNVEV (reference sequence). As DNA, the CDR3 is TGTGCCAGCAGTTTAGACGGTGGTTCACCCCTCCACTTT. Translated, it gives CASSLDGGSPLHF.

The chain combines TRBV13 with TRBJ2-7; 10 bases match TRBD1. V lost 5 bases and J lost 2; bases outside the gene matches: 6. The length of the CDR3 is 15 residues. The germline V gene has CDR1 PRHDT and CDR2 FYEKMQ (reference sequence). Here the CDR3 reads CASSPWGTGAYEQYF. The CDR3 DNA reads TGTGCCAGCAGCCCCTGGGGGACAGGGGCCTACGAGCAGTACTTC.

On this clone itself: The sample holds other DNA sequences that translate to the same CDR3. V and J are TRBV29-1 and TRBJ2-7, with TRBD2 matching 7 bases. The junction had 5 bases not matched to a gene; V was cut back by 6 bases and J by 0 bases. The V gene's germline CDR1 is SQVTM and CDR2 ANQGSEA. The length of the CDR3 is 13 residues. CDR3 DNA: TGCAGCGTGGGAGCGGGACCCTCCTACGAGCAGTACTTC. It specifies CSVGAGPSYEQYF.

The chain has TRBV7-9 and TRBJ2-7; no clear D. CDR3 length: 14 residues. Germline CDR1 and CDR2: SEHNR and FQNEAQ (reference sequence). V lost 5 bases and J 0 bases, leaving 11 bases between the germline ends. The CDR3 bases are TGTGCCAGCAGCGAGAAAGGTACCTCCTACGAGCAGTACTTC. Translation gives CASSEKGTSYEQYF.

Note on this clone: This sample also contains other DNA sequences that code for the same CDR3. The chain has TRBV6-5 and TRBJ2-7, with unresolved D. V lost 5 bases to trimming and J lost 4 bases, with 9 bases between them. CDR1 is MNHEY and CDR2 is SVGAGI in the germline V gene. This CDR3 spans 12 amino acids. The CDR3 reads CASSPGRYEQYF. The CDR3 nucleotides read TGTGCCAGCAGTCCTGGAAGGTACGAGCAGTACTTC.

The chain has TRBV6-6 and TRBJ2-5; D is possibly TRBD2 (5 bases). CDR3 size: 15 residues. CDR1 is MNHNY, CDR2 SVGAGI, per germline (reference sequence). Between the trimmed V and J ends, which lost 3 bases and 1 base, there was a span of 12 bases. The CDR3 DNA sequence: TGTGCCAGCAGTTATCTCGGGATACTCCAAGAGACCCAGTACTTC. Amino acid sequence: CASSYLGILQETQYF.

This clone is a singleton in its sample. The rearrangement joins TRBV11-2 to TRBJ2-1; 10 bases fit TRBD2. V gave up 5 bases and J gave up 0 bases; unmatched junction bases: 4. CDR1 is SGHAT and CDR2 is FQNNGV in the germline V gene. CDR3 length: 16 residues. The CDR3 region has the DNA TGTGCCAGCAGCCCAAGGACTAGCGGCTCCTACAATGAGCAGTTCTTC. Translation gives CASSPRTSGSYNEQFF.

This rearrangement joins TRBV29-1 to TRBJ1-2; D may be TRBD1 (5 bases). Germline V gene data show CDR1 as SQVTM and CDR2 as ANQGSEA. The CDR3 runs to 12 residues. Trimming pared 7 bases from V and 6 bases from J, leaving 15 bases between. CDR3 nucleotides: TGCAGCGCAAGGGACGGAGGGGATGGCTACACCTTC. It specifies CSARDGGDGYTF.

This clone has a single count. The chain combines TRBV19 with TRBJ2-1, with D maybe TRBD2 (6 bases). This CDR3 is 16 amino acids long. The V gene's germline CDR1 is LNHDA and CDR2 SQIVND (reference sequence). The germline V and J ends were trimmed by 6 bases and 2 bases, with 17 bases remaining between them. This CDR3 reads CASSHFYGGTYNEQFF. The DNA of the CDR3 is TGTGCCAGTAGCCATTTTTACGGGGGTACCTACAATGAGCAGTTCTTC.

This clone has just a few counts. The chain carries TRBV5-1 and TRBJ1-2; D not resolved. V shed 2 bases and J shed 4 bases, with 9 bases lying between them. Germline V gives CDR1 SGHRS, CDR2 YFSETQ. The CDR3 sequence is 13 residues long. CDR3 amino acids: CASSFWTGYGYTF. The CDR3 DNA follows: TGCGCCAGCAGCTTTTGGACTGGCTATGGCTACACCTTC.

The chain carries TRBV5-1 and TRBJ2-1; a weak D match, TRBD1 (8 bases). The CDR3 contains 15 residues. Germline lookup yields CDR1 SGHRS and CDR2 YFSETQ. V was trimmed by 0 bases and J by 4 bases, leaving 11 bases between them. CDR3 DNA: TGCGCCAGCAGCTTGGAACAGGGGGGGTACAATGAGCAGTTCTTC. This translates into CASSLEQGGYNEQFF. Using reference TRBV5-1 and TRBJ2-1 for the parts outside the CDR3, the full variable domain is KAGVTQTPRYLIKTRGQQVTLSCSPISGHRSVSWYQQTPGQGLQFLFEYFSETQRNKGNFPGRFSGRQFSNSRSEMNVSTLELGDSALYLCASSLEQGGYNEQFFGPGTRLTVL.

This clone was picked up one time. The chain combines TRBV13 with TRBJ2-1; TRBD2 matches at 8 bases. V was pared by 5 bases and J by 8 bases, with 5 bases of the junction left unmatched. The V gene's germline CDR1 is PRHDT and CDR2 FYEKMQ (reference sequence). This CDR3 is 13 amino acids long. CDR3 nucleotide sequence: TGTGCCAGCAGCCTGGGGACTAGGGATGAGCAGTTCTTC. It translates to CASSLGTRDEQFF.